One sample yielded the 27 T cell receptor beta chains listed below, sequenced in a study of identical twins. TCRdb re-derived calls from the 5' RACE reads in MiXCR, one entry per CDR3 protein. Here the sample spans some 500,000 distinct CDR3 sequences, around 20% being singletons. These sequences were also reported in another study, on T cells expressing NK-cell markers.

The sequencing input was CD4+ T cells sorted from blood. Receptors originate from a woman aged 18-35 years in good health.

CDR3 DNA: TGTGCCACCGAGTCAGGGCGCCAAGAGACCCAGTACTTC. Translating gives CATESGRQETQYF. The chain is built from TRBV2 and TRBJ2-5; possibly TRBD1 for D (5 bases). The CDR3 runs 13 residues. In germline, CDR1 is SNHLY, CDR2 FYNNEI. V dropped 10 bases and J dropped 1 base, with 13 bases sitting between them.

This clonotype was observed many times. The chain couples TRBV5-1 to TRBJ2-7, with 12 bases fitting TRBD1. Germline V CDR1 and CDR2: SGHRS, YFSETQ. The CDR3 consists of 15 residues. V was pared by 1 base and J by 5 bases, with 4 bases of the junction left unmatched. CDR3 amino acids: CASSLSGTGGDEQYF. Written as DNA, the CDR3 is TGCGCCAGCAGCTTGAGCGGGACAGGGGGCGACGAGCAGTACTTC.

A few counts support this clonotype. The chain joins TRBV6-5 to TRBJ2-7; D perhaps matches TRBD2 (5 bases). V was shortened by 0 bases and J by 6 bases, with 15 bases between the two germline ends. Germline CDR1 and CDR2: MNHEY and SVGAGI. The CDR3 is 15 residues long. CDR3 loop: CASSYSSLARGEQYF. The CDR3 DNA is TGTGCCAGCAGTTACTCGAGCCTAGCACGGGGCGAGCAGTACTTC.

V gene TRBV11-2 combines with J gene TRBJ1-1; 7 bases line up with TRBD1. V lost 5 bases and J lost 7; bases outside the gene matches: 13. This CDR3 has 15 amino acids. Per the germline V gene, CDR1 is SGHAT and CDR2 is FQNNGV. The CDR3 region is CASSSRTGEAGEAFF. DNA for the CDR3: TGTGCCAGCAGCAGTCGGACAGGCGAGGCTGGTGAAGCTTTCTTT.

The chain couples TRBV27 to TRBJ2-7; a possible D gene is TRBD2 (6 bases). Germline loops: CDR1 MNHEY, CDR2 SMNVEV (reference sequence). CDR3 length: 18 residues. Trimming took off 5 bases at V and 1 base at J, with 24 bases between the two ends. The DNA of the CDR3 is TGTGCCAGCAGTCCACCACCCGGTTTTGGCGGGGTTTCCTACGAGCAGTACTTC. It encodes CASSPPPGFGGVSYEQYF.

This clonotype was seen repeatedly, ten times or more. The V gene is TRBV6-1, the J gene TRBJ1-3; D possibly corresponds to TRBD1 (5 bases). This CDR3 region has 14 residues. Germline V gene sequence: CDR1 MNHNS, CDR2 SASEGT. The V gene lost 7 bases and the J gene lost 3 bases, with 13 bases spanning the gap. The CDR3: CASNGRGSGNTIYF. The CDR3 DNA reads as TGTGCCAGCAATGGGAGGGGAAGTGGAAACACCATATATTTT.

The rearrangement joins TRBV7-6 to TRBJ2-7; 11 bases align to TRBD2. The J call is doubtful: the DNA matches TRBJ2-5 better. This CDR3 comprises 16 residues. The germline V gene encodes CDR1 SGHVS and CDR2 FNYEAQ. CDR3 sequence (DNA): TGTGCCAGCAGCTTAGAGATAGCGGGGGGGAAAGAGACCCAGTACTTC. This gives the protein CASSLEIAGGKETQYF.

This clonotype was detected only a few times. This chain connects TRBV7-8 to TRBJ2-3; D unresolved. With 7 bases removed from V and 6 bases from J, the gap between germline ends came to 14 bases. CDR1 is SGHVS, CDR2 FQNEAQ, per germline. This CDR3 spans 13 amino acids. The CDR3 is CASNSPPGDTQYF. CDR3 bases: TGTGCCAGCAACTCTCCACCCGGGGATACGCAGTATTTT.

CDR3 region: CASSQGRRGGTYQETQYF. CDR3 bases: TGTGCCAGCAGCCAAGGGCGAAGAGGCGGGACGTACCAAGAGACCCAGTACTTC. V and J are TRBV14 and TRBJ2-5; TRBD2 might be the D (6 bases). The CDR3 length is 18 residues. Per the germline V gene, CDR1 is SGHDN and CDR2 is FVKESK. The germline V and J ends were trimmed by 1 base and 0 bases, with 18 bases remaining between them.

This clonotype was counted a few times. The chain carries TRBV4-3 and TRBJ2-3; D may be TRBD1 (5 bases). V was trimmed by 2 bases and J by 6 bases, leaving 9 bases between them. There are 13 residues in the CDR3. Germline values: CDR1 LGHNA, CDR2 YSLEER. In DNA, the CDR3 is TGCGCCAGCAGCCAATGGACATCGGATACGCAGTATTTT. Translation: CASSQWTSDTQYF.

This rearrangement joins TRBV27 to TRBJ2-1; D ambiguous. V lost 2 bases and J lost 2, with 10 bases in between. This CDR3 region has 15 residues. Germline lookup yields CDR1 MNHEY and CDR2 SMNVEV (reference sequence). Here the CDR3 reads CASSLRSQTYNEQFF. The CDR3 DNA is TGTGCCAGCAGTTTAAGGTCCCAAACCTACAATGAGCAGTTCTTC.

The chain links TRBV6-2 or TRBV6-3 to TRBJ2-7; D is possibly TRBD2 (5 bases). Germline V CDR1 and CDR2: MNHEY, SVGEGT. There are 12 residues in the CDR3. The V and J ends lost 8 bases and 2 bases respectively, with 10 bases between them. As DNA, the CDR3 is TGTGCCAGCCAAAGGACTCCCTACGAGCAGTACTTC. Its translation: CASQRTPYEQYF.

In its sample, this clonotype was seen a few times. The chain is built from TRBV5-1 and TRBJ2-3, with 9 bases lining up with TRBD2. CDR1 and CDR2 from the germline V gene are SGHRS and YFSETQ. The junction had 4 bases not matched to a gene; V was cut back by 0 bases and J by 2 bases. The CDR3 runs to 16 residues. The CDR3 loop is CASSLERGGATDTQYF. The CDR3 nucleotides read TGCGCCAGCAGCTTGGAGCGCGGGGGGGCCACAGATACGCAGTATTTT.

The chain is built from TRBV9 and TRBJ1-1; perhaps TRBD1 as D (6 bases). Germline CDR1 SGDLS, CDR2 YYNGEE. This CDR3 is built from 16 residues. Trimming removed 0 bases from V and 1 base from J, with 13 bases in between. In nucleotides, the CDR3 is TGTGCCAGCAGCGTAGAAGCAGGGGAGGAGAACACTGAAGCTTTCTTT. This codes for CASSVEAGEENTEAFF.

The chain links TRBV20-1 to TRBJ1-1; the D gene is possibly TRBD1 (5 bases). The V gene lost 5 bases and the J gene lost 2 bases, with 21 bases spanning the gap. CDR1 and CDR2 (germline): DFQATT, SNEGSKA (reference sequence). This CDR3 spans 16 amino acids. CDR3 sequence reads: CSAPIHWDAQNTEAFF. For the CDR3, the DNA is TGCAGTGCTCCGATACATTGGGACGCACAAAACACTGAAGCTTTCTTT.

The chain carries TRBV20-1 and TRBJ2-1, with 8 bases identical to TRBD2. CDR3 size: 16 residues. The germline V gene encodes CDR1 DFQATT and CDR2 SNEGSKA (reference sequence). Trimming at V came to 0 bases and at J to 0 bases, leaving 4 bases not matched to a gene. CDR3 residues: CSARDRSGSSYNEQFF. The CDR3 nucleotides are TGCAGTGCTAGAGATAGGAGCGGGAGCTCCTACAATGAGCAGTTCTTC.

This clonotype was detected a few times. The rearrangement links TRBV5-1 to TRBJ2-3; D might be TRBD2 (5 bases). The germline gives CDR1 SGHRS, CDR2 YFSETQ. Trimming pared 4 bases from V and 5 bases from J, leaving 11 bases between. The CDR3 sequence is 13 residues long. The CDR3 loop reads CASSLPSGDTQYF. CDR3 in DNA: TGCGCCAGCAGCCTCCCGAGCGGAGATACGCAGTATTTT.

This clonotype was counted only a few times. The chain carries TRBV12-3 or TRBV12-4 and TRBJ2-3, with 8 bases identical to TRBD2. The trim removed 5 bases at V and 3 bases at J, leaving 7 bases unmatched. This CDR3 region has 15 residues. The CDR3 DNA reads as TGTGCCAGCAGTCTTTCCGGGGGGGCGACAGATACGCAGTATTTT. It specifies CASSLSGGATDTQYF.

There are a few counts of this clonotype. The J gene is TRBJ2-5, the V gene TRBV6-5; TRBD1 is a possible D gene (6 bases). V lost 4 bases and J 5 bases, leaving 11 bases between the germline ends. The CDR3 extends over 13 amino acids. The germline V gene encodes CDR1 MNHEY and CDR2 SVGAGI. Here the CDR3 DNA reads TGTGCCAGCAGTTCGCCAGGGGCGGAGACCCAGTACTTC. Translated: CASSSPGAETQYF.

This clonotype showed up just a few times. V and J are TRBV6-1 and TRBJ2-5; D tentatively fits TRBD1 or TRBD2 (5 bases each). This CDR3 comprises 14 residues. Trimming stripped 6 bases from V and 4 bases from J, with 15 bases between. Germline V lookup: CDR1 MNHNS, CDR2 SASEGT. This CDR3 is CASSQPGTSETQYF. The CDR3 DNA sequence: TGTGCCAGCAGCCAACCCGGGACCTCAGAGACCCAGTACTTC.

This chain connects TRBV12-3 or TRBV12-4 to TRBJ2-7; 8 nucleotides agree with TRBD1. The CDR3 loop spans 13 amino acids. The V segment lost 6 bases and the J segment 5 bases; nucleotides outside the gene matches: 6. The CDR3 region has the DNA TGTGCCAGCAGCGACAGGGGCGTCAACGAGCAGTACTTC. Protein product: CASSDRGVNEQYF.

This clonotype occurred a few times. Here the CDR3 reads CASSREYGYTF. The CDR3 bases are TGTGCCAGCAGCCGAGAATATGGCTACACCTTC. This chain uses TRBV5-6 with TRBJ1-2; D remains unclear. Deletions cut 4 bases from V and 5 bases from J, with 6 bases between. This CDR3 region has 11 residues. Germline loops: CDR1 SGHDT, CDR2 YYEEEE.

J is TRBJ2-5 and V is TRBV9; 10 bases are a match to TRBD2. The CDR3 spans 17 residues. V gave up 4 bases and J gave up 5 bases; unmatched junction bases: 14. Germline lookup yields CDR1 SGDLS and CDR2 YYNGEE. DNA for the CDR3: TGTGCCAGCAGCATCGGACAGCGGGGGGGATCTGGTGAGACCCAGTACTTC. Amino acid sequence: CASSIGQRGGSGETQYF. Using reference TRBV9 and TRBJ2-5 for the parts outside the CDR3, the full variable domain is DSGVTQTPKHLITATGQRVTLRCSPRSGDLSVYWYQQSLDQGLQFLIQYYNGEERAKGNILERFSAQQFPDLHSELNLSSLELGDSALYFCASSIGQRGGSGETQYFGPGTRLLVL.

In this sample, this clonotype turned up a few times. The chain combines TRBV4-3 with TRBJ2-7, with 9 positions matching TRBD2. CDR3 length: 16 amino acids. The germline CDR1 and CDR2 sequences are LGHNA and YSLEER. Trimming cost V 0 bases and J 1 base; bases outside gene matches: 4. The CDR3 DNA reads TGCGCCAGCAGCCAAGACCCGCGGGAGGGGTCCTACGAGCAGTACTTC. This codes for CASSQDPREGSYEQYF.

The V call is TRBV12-3 or TRBV12-4, the J call TRBJ2-2; weak D call: TRBD1 (5 bases). The CDR3 length is 14 residues. Trimming pared 5 bases from V and 7 bases from J, leaving 14 bases between. The chain's CDR3 is CASSTNQGHGELFF. The CDR3 DNA reads as TGTGCCAGCAGTACAAACCAGGGCCACGGGGAGCTGTTTTTT.

CDR3 bases: TGTGCCAGCAGTCTACAGGAACACTATGGCTACACCTTC. It is translated as CASSLQEHYGYTF. This chain connects TRBV6-5 to TRBJ1-2, with a tentative D call TRBD1 (5 bases). The CDR3 consists of 13 residues. The germline V gene has CDR1 MNHEY and CDR2 SVGAGI. V dropped 5 bases and J dropped 3 bases, with 10 bases sitting between them.

This clonotype was seen a handful of times. This chain uses TRBV11-3 with TRBJ2-1; D is unresolved. The length of the CDR3 is 16 residues. The V end lost 5 bases, the J end lost 0 bases, and 14 bases lay between the germline ends. Per the germline V gene, CDR1 is SGHNT and CDR2 is YENEEA. CDR3 protein: CASSVLGLLSYNEQFF. The CDR3 DNA reads as TGTGCCAGCAGCGTACTGGGCCTCCTCTCCTACAATGAGCAGTTCTTC. The entire variable domain, with the rest obtained from reference TRBV11-3 and TRBJ2-1, is as follows: EAGVVQSPRYKIIEKKQPVAFWCNPISGHNTLYWYLQNLGQGPELLIRYENEEAVDDSQLPKDRFSAERLKGVDSTLKIQPAELGDSAVYLCASSVLGLLSYNEQFFGPGTRLTVL.